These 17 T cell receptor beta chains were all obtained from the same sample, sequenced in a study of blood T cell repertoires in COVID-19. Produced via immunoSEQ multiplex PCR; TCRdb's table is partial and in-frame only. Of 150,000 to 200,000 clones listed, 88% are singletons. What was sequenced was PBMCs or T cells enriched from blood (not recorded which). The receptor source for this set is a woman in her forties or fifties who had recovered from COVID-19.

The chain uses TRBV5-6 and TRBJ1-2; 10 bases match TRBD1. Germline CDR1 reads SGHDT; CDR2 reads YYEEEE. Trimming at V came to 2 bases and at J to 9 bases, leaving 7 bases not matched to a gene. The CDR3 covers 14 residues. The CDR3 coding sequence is TGTGCCAGCAGCTTCAAGGGGACAGGGGATCGCTACACCTTC. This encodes CASSFKGTGDRYTF.

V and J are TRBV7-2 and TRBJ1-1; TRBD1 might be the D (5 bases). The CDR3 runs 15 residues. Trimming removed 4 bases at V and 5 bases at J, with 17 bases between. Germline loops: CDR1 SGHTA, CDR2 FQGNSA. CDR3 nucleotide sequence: TGTGCCAGCAGCTCGCTAGCGTGGCGGGGGACTGAAGCTTTCTTT. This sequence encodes CASSSLAWRGTEAFF. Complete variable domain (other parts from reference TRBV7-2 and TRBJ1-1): GAGVSQSPSNKVTEKGKDVELRCDPISGHTALYWYRQSLGQGLEFLIYFQGNSAPDKSGLPSDRFSAERTGGSVSTLTIQRTQQEDSAVYLCASSSLAWRGTEAFFGQGTRLTVV.

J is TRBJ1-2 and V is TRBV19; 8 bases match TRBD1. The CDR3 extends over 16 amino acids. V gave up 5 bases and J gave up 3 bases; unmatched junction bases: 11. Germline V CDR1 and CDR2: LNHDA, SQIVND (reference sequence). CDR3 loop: CASSAYRQGRDYGYTF. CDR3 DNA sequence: TGTGCCAGTAGTGCCTATCGACAGGGGAGAGACTATGGCTACACCTTC.

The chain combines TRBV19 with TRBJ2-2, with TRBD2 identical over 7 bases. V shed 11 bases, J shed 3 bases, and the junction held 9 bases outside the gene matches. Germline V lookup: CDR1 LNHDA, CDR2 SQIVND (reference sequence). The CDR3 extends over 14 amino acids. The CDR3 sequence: CAGRTRVDTGELFF. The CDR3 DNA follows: TGTGCCGGACGGACTAGGGTCGACACCGGGGAGCTGTTTTTT.

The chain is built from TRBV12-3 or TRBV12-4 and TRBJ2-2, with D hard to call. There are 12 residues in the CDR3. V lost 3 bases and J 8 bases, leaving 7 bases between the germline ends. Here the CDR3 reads CASSFTEGELFF. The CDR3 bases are TGTGCCAGCAGTTTTACTGAAGGGGAGCTGTTTTTT.

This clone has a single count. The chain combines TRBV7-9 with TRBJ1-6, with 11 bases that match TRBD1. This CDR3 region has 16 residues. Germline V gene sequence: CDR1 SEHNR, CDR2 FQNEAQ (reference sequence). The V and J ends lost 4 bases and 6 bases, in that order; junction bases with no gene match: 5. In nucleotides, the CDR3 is TGTGCCAGCAGCTCAGCGGACAGGGGGCCTAATTCACCCCTCCACTTT. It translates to CASSSADRGPNSPLHF.

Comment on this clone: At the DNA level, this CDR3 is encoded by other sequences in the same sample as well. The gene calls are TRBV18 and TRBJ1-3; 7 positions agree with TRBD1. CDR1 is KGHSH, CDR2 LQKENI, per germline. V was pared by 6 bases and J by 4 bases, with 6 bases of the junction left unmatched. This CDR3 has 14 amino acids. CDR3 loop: CASSRDRSGNTIYF. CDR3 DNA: TGTGCCAGCTCCCGGGACAGATCGGGAAACACCATATATTTT.

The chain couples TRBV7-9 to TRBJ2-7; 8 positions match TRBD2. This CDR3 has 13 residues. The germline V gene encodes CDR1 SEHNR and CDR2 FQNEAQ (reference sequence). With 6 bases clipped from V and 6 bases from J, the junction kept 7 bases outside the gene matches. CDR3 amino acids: CASRTGLGLEQYF. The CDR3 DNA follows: TGTGCCAGCAGAACGGGACTAGGGCTCGAGCAGTACTTC.

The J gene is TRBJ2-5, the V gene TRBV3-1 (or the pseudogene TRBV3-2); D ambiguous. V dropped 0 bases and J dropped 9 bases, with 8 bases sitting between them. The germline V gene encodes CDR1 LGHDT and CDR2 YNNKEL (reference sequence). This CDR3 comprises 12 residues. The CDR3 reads CASSQDVRAQYF. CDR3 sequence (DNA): TGTGCCAGCAGCCAAGATGTTCGGGCCCAGTACTTC.

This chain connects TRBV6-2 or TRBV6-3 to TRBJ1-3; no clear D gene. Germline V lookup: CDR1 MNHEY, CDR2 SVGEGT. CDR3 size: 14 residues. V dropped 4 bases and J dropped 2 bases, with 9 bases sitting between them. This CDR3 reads CASSLRVTGNTIYF. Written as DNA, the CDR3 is TGTGCCAGCAGTTTGCGGGTAACTGGAAACACCATATATTTT.

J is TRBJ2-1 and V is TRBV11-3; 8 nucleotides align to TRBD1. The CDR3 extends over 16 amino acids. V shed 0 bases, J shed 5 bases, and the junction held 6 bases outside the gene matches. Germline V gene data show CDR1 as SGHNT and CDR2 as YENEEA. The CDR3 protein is CASSLDPDRGHNEQFF. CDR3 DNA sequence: TGTGCCAGCAGCTTAGATCCCGACAGGGGCCACAATGAGCAGTTCTTC.

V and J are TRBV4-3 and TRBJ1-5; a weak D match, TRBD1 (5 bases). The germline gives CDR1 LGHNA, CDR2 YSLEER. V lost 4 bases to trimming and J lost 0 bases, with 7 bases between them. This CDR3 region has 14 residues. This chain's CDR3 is CASSRTGSNQPQHF. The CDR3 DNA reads TGCGCCAGCAGCCGAACAGGTAGCAATCAGCCCCAGCATTTT.

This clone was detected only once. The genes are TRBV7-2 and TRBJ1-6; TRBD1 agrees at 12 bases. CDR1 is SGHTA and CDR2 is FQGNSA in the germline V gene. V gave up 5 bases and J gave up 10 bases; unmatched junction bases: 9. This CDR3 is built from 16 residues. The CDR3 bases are TGTGCCAGCAGCCCTCGGGACAGGGGGCGCGGATCACCCCTCCACTTT. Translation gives CASSPRDRGRGSPLHF.

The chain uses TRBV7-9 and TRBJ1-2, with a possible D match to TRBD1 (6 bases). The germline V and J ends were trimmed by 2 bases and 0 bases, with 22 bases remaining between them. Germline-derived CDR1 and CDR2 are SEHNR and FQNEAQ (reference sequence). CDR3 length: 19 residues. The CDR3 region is CASSLPFKRTAKPNYGYTF. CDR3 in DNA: TGTGCCAGCAGCTTACCGTTTAAGCGGACAGCGAAACCTAACTATGGCTACACCTTC. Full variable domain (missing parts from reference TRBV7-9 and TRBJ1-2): DTGVSQNPRHKITKRGQNVTFRCDPISEHNRLYWYRQTLGQGPEFLTYFQNEAQLEKSRLLSDRFSAERPKGSFSTLEIQRTEQGDSAMYLCASSLPFKRTAKPNYGYTFGSGTRLTVV.

DNA of the CDR3: TGTGCCAGTAGTATAGTTCCGGGACAGGGGGCGCATACGCAGTATTTT. This translates into CASSIVPGQGAHTQYF. This chain links TRBV19 with TRBJ2-3, with 12 bases that match TRBD1. After removal of 1 base from V and 7 bases from J, the junction contained 6 bases not matched to a gene. CDR1 and CDR2 (germline): LNHDA, SQIVND (reference sequence). The CDR3 sequence is 16 residues long.

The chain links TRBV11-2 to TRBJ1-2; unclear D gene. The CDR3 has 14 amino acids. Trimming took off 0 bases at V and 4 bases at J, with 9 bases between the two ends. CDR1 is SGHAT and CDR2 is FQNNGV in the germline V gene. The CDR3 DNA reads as TGTGCCAGCAGCTTAGACCGGCGGGCCTATGGCTACACCTTC. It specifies CASSLDRRAYGYTF. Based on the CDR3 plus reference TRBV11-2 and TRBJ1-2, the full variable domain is EAGVAQSPRYKIIEKRQSVAFWCNPISGHATLYWYQQILGQGPKLLIQFQNNGVVDDSQLPKDRFSAERLKGVDSTLKIQPAKLEDSAVYLCASSLDRRAYGYTFGSGTRLTVV.

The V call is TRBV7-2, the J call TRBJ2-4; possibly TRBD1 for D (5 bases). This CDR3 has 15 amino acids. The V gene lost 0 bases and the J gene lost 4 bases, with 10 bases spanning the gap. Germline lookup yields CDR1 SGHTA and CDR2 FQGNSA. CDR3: CASSLALPGKNIQYF. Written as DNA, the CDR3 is TGTGCCAGCAGCTTAGCGTTGCCAGGGAAAAACATTCAGTACTTC. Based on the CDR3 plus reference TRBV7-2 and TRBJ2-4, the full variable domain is GAGVSQSPSNKVTEKGKDVELRCDPISGHTALYWYRQSLGQGLEFLIYFQGNSAPDKSGLPSDRFSAERTGGSVSTLTIQRTQQEDSAVYLCASSLALPGKNIQYFGAGTRLSVL.